The entry below gives a single T cell receptor beta chain sequence along with its context. This clonotype was counted between two and nine times. Which antigen it targets is not known. Per-base qualities were not stored, and no clone one base away is much larger. TCR alpha and beta chain libraries were amplified separately from the second PCR step onward. To determine each donor's CMV status, fresh PBMCs were stimulated overnight with CMV viral lysate, and IFNgamma production from CD4+ T cells was then assessed. CD4 T cells were positively selected using Miltenyi beads, after which CD8 T cells were positively selected from the CD4-negative fraction. Cells were stained for CD3, CD4, CD8, CD45RA, CD27 and a live/dead dye and were sorted on a BD Aria II into four subsets based on CD45RA and CD27. Blood came from a few healthy volunteers, each fractionated into CD4 and CD8 T cells and then into four differentiation subsets. About 130 ml of peripheral blood was collected from each donor, and PBMC were isolated from the blood using Ficoll-Paque PLUS density-gradient centrifugation. Sorted cells were lysed in RLT buffer, and RNA was extracted with a Qiagen RNeasy kit and stored at -80°C.

The record originates from a study of naive and memory T cell subsets (dated by TCRdb to 2017 to 2019). With regard to the full study: An open-source, UMI-based TCR alpha and beta sequencing pipeline was applied to sorted naive and memory peripheral blood T cell subsets. RNA was DNase-treated and reverse transcribed with TCR constant-region primers, mostly using SuperScript III. The results of the functional CMV T cell responses matched the IgG serology results in every case.

The library relied on UMI-ligation and nested PCR. An equimolar mix of two oligonucleotides covering both TRBC1 and TRBC2 was used as the beta constant-region primer. Four rounds of PCR were used to amplify ligated cDNA, with nested alpha and beta constant-region primers being used together with the SP2 primer. T4 RNA ligase 1 ligated a single-stranded oligonucleotide carrying the SP2 primer and a 12-nucleotide UMI to the cDNA 3' end. Incubation of the ligation reaction lasted roughly 18-24 hours at 16 degrees C. PCR2 was typically performed as a SYBR Green qPCR and was stopped at a predetermined threshold so that over-amplification was prevented. Apart from the first purification, every purification step used Agencourt AMPure XP magnetic beads. Libraries were quantified by Qubit and checked on a TapeStation, where a main peak was expected near 650 bp. Sequencing of the pooled libraries was done on an Illumina MiSeq using v2 2x251 paired-end kits, which typically yielded roughly 0.95-2.3 million reads per sample. Libraries were pooled at approximately 3.7 nM per sample, and roughly 4.5-7.5% PhiX was added to improve cluster recognition. On the study's bioinformatics: V and J genes were assigned to Demultiplexor-processed FASTQ reads by Decombinator through tag matching, with a single base-pair mismatch being allowed. By using UMIs, Collapsinator corrected both sequencing errors and the frequency errors caused by PCR heterogeneity. CDR3Translator translated TCRs and extracted CDR3s from the conserved cysteine to the FGXG phenylalanine, flagging non-productive sequences. Gini, Shannon entropy and inverse Simpson indices were calculated on repertoires that had been subsampled to equal numbers of UMI-defined TCRs. Within the linear range, a power law was fitted to clonotype abundance distributions using maximum likelihood. On one naive CD8 sample, the pipeline and MIGEC gave similar UMI counts, unique TCR numbers and clonal distributions. In one analysis, naive TCRs that were also found in any memory subset of the same donor were excluded from the naive repertoire. Repertoires were searched for about 7,300 CMV-associated CDR3 sequences compiled from VDJdb and a published dataset. TCRdb took the public reads, trimmed them with fastp at Q25, ran MiXCR for clone calling and kept in-frame beta chains. CDR3 protein duplicates are merged, each entry listing the most common genes and DNA. These V and J calls originate from TCRdb's pipeline instead of the authors' own analysis. Across this sample there are around 140,000 distinct CDR3 sequences, with under 25% seen only once. The ten largest clones take up about 0.6% of the sample.

Study-wide findings and limitations: RNA-based TCR counts may be influenced by expression changes linked to T cell activation and differentiation. A few larger clonotypes were present in naive repertoires, particularly the CD8 repertoires, and these clonotypes were possibly memory cells re-expressing CD45RA. The repertoire findings for the naive and memory subsets could not be validated against a ground truth because none was available. Following error correction, more than 95% of naive TCR sequences occurred only once, which made naive abundance distributions much steeper than those of memory subsets. In both CD4 and CD8 cells, the Gini index increased while Shannon and inverse Simpson diversity decreased from naive through CM, EM and EMRA. Single alpha or beta chain sequences, rather than paired alpha/beta receptors, were used to define clonotypes. A power law was followed by TCR abundance, with an exponent that differed between naive and memory subsets but was consistent across the three individuals.

This TCR was recovered from a human donor in good health. Specimen: naive CD8+ T cells from blood. This sample's cell subset or site label indicates: naive T cells, CD45RA high CD27+.

The CDR3 reads CASSQAGLSDEQYF. The DNA is as follows: TGCGCCAGCAGCCAAGCGGGACTATCGGACGAGCAGTACTTC. The chain is encoded by TRBV4-1 joined to TRBJ2-7, and TRBD2 matches 7 of the central bases. V ends up 1 base short and J 5 bases short, with an unmatched junction base count of 5. The CDR3, from cysteine to phenylalanine, totals 14 residues. Of all the DNA, just the CDR3 is kept, 42 bases in frame from base 1. CDR1 and CDR2, looked up from the germline V gene, are MGHRA and YSYEKL.